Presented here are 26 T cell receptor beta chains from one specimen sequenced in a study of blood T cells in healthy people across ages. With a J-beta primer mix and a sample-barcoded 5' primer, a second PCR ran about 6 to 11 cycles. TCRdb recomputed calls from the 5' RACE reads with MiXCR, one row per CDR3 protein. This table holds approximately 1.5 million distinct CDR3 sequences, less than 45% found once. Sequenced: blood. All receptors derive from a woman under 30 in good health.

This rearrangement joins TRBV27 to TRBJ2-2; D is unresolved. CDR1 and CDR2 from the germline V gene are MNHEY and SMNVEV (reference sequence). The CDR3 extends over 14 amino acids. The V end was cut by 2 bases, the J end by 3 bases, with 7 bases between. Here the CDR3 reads CASSLVAYTGELFF. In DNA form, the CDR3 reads TGTGCCAGCAGTTTAGTTGCCTACACCGGGGAGCTGTTTTTT.

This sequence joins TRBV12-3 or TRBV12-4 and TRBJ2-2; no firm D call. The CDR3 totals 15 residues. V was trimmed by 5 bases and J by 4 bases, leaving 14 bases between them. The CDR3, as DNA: TGTGCCAGCAGTCTCCCCGTTTGGGGCACCGGGGAGCTGTTTTTT. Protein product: CASSLPVWGTGELFF.

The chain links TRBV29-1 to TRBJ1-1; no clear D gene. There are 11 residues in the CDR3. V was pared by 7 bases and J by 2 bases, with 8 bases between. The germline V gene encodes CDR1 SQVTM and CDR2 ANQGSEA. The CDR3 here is CSGVLNTEAFF. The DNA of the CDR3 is TGCAGCGGAGTTCTTAACACTGAAGCTTTCTTT.

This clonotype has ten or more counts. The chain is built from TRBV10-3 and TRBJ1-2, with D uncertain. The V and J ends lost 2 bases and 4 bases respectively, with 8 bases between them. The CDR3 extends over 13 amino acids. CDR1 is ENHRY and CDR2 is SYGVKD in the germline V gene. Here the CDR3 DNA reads TGTGCCATCAGTGAGGTGACCACCTATGGCTACACCTTC. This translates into CAISEVTTYGYTF.

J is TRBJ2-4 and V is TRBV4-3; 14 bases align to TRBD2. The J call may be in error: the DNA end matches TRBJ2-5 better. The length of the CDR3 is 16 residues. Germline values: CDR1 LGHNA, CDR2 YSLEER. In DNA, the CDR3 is TGCGCCAGCAGCCAAAGACTAGCGGGGGGGGAAGAGACCCAGTACTTC. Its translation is CASSQRLAGGEETQYF.

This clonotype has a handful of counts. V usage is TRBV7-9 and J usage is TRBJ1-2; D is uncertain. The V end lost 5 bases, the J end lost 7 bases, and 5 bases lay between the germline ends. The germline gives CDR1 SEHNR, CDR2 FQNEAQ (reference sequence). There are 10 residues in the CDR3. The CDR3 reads CASSPRGYTF. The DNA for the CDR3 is TGTGCCAGCAGCCCGCGTGGCTACACCTTC.

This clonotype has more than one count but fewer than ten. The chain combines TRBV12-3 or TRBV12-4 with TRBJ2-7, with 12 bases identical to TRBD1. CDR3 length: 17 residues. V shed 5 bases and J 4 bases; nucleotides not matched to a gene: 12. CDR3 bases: TGTGCCAGCAGTCTTTCACACCGGGACAGGGGGCGTTACGAGCAGTACTTC. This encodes CASSLSHRDRGRYEQYF.

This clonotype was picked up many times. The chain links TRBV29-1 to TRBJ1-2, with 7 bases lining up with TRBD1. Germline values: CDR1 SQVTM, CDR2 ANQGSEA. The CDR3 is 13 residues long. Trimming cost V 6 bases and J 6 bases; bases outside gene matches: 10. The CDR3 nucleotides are TGCAGCGTACCAGGAACAGGGGTGAATGGCTACACCTTC. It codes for CSVPGTGVNGYTF. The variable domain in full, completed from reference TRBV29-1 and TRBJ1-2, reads SAVISQKPSRDICQRGTSLTIQCQVDSQVTMMFWYRQQPGQSLTLIATANQGSEATYESGFVIDKFPISRPNLTFSTLTVSNMSPEDSSIYLCSVPGTGVNGYTFGSGTRLTVV.

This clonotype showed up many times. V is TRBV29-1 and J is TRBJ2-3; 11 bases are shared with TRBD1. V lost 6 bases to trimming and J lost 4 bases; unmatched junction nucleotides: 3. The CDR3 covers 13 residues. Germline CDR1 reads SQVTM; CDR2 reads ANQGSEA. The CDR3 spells CSVGTGGSDTQYF. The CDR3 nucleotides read TGCAGCGTCGGGACAGGGGGTTCAGATACGCAGTATTTT.

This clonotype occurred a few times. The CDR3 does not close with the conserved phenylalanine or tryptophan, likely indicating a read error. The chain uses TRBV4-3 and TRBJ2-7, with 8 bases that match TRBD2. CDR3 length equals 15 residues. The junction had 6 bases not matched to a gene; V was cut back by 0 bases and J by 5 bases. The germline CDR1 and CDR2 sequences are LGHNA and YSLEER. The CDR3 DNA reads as TGCGCCAGCAGCCAAGAAGGCGGGGGGCCCGACGAGCAGTACTTA. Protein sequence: CASSQEGGGPDEQYL.

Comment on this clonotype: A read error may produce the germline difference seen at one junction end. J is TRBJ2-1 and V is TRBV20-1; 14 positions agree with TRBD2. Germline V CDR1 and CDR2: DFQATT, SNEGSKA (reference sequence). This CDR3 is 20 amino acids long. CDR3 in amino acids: CSARGFWGLRTSGGNNKQFF. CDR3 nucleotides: TGCAGTGCTAGAGGATTTTGGGGACTCCGGACTAGCGGGGGGAACAATAAGCAGTTCTTC.

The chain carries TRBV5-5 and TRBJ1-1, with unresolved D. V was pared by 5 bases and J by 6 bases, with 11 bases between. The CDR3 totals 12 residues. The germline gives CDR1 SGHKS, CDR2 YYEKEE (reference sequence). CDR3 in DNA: TGTGCCAGCAGTCCCCTATTCCCTGAAGCTTTCTTT. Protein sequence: CASSPLFPEAFF.

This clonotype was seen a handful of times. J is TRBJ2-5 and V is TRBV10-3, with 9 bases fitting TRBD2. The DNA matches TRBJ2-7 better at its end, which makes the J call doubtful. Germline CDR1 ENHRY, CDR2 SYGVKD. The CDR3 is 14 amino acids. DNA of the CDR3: TGTGCCATCAGTGAAGCGGGGGGCCCCTACGAGCAGTACTTC. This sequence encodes CAISEAGGPYEQYF.

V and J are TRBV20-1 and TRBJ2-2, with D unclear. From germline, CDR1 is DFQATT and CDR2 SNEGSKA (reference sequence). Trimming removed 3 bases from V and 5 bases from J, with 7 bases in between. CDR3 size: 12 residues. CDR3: CSASARTGELFF. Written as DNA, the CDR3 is TGCAGTGCTAGCGCCCGGACCGGGGAGCTGTTTTTT.

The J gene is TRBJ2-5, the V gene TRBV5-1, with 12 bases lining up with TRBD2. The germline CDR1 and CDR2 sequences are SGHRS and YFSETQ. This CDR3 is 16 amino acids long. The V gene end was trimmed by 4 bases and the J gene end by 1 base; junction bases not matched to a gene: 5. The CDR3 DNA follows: TGCGCCAGCAGCCCCCGGACTAGCGGGATCCAAGAGACCCAGTACTTC. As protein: CASSPRTSGIQETQYF.

DNA for the CDR3: TGCAGCGTTGGACCAGGGGAATATGAGCAGTACTTC. Translated, it gives CSVGPGEYEQYF. The V gene is TRBV29-1, the J gene TRBJ2-7; possible D gene TRBD1, 6 bases. CDR1 is SQVTM, CDR2 ANQGSEA, per germline. Trimming took 4 bases from V and 7 from J, leaving 14 bases between them. The CDR3 consists of 12 residues.

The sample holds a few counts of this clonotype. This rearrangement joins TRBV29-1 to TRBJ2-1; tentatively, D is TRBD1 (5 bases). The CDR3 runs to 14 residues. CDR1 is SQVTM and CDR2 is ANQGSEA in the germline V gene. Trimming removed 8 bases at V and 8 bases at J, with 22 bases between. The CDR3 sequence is CSLQRWKGKDEQFF. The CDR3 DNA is TGCAGCTTGCAGCGTTGGAAGGGGAAGGATGAGCAGTTCTTC.

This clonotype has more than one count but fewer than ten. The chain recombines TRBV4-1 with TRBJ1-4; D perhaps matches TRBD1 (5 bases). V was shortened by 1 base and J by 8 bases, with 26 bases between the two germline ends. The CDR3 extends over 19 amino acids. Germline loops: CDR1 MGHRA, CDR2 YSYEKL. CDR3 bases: TGCGCCAGCAGCCAAGGCCCCTTGATATACTCGGGGCGCGAGGAAAAACTGTTTTTT. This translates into CASSQGPLIYSGREEKLFF.

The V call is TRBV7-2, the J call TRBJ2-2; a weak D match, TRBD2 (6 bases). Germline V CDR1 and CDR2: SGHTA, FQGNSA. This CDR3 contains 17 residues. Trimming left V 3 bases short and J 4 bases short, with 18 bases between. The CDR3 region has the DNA TGTGCCAGCAGCTTCGGCAGACGCGGGGCGAGCACCGGGGAGCTGTTTTTT. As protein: CASSFGRRGASTGELFF.

The CDR3 coding sequence is TGTGCCAGCAGCCCTCAGGGTATTCAGCCCCAGCATTTT. Amino acids: CASSPQGIQPQHF. This chain connects TRBV7-2 to TRBJ1-5; TRBD1 is a possible D gene (5 bases). The CDR3 is made up of 13 amino acids. Trimming shortened V by 5 bases and J by 6 bases, and 11 bases separated the two germline ends. Germline assignment: CDR1 SGHTA and CDR2 FQGNSA.

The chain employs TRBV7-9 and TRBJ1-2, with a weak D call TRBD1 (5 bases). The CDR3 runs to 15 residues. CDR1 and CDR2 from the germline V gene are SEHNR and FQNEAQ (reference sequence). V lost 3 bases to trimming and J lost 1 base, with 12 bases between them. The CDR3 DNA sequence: TGTGCCAGCAGCTTGGTTCTGGGACTTAACTATGGCTACACCTTC. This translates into CASSLVLGLNYGYTF.

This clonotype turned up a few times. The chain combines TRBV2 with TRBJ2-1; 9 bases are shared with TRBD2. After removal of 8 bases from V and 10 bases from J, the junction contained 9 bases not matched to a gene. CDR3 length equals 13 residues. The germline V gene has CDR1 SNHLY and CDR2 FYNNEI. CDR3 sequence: CASDETSGNEQFF. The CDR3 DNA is TGTGCCAGCGACGAGACTAGCGGTAACGAGCAGTTCTTC.

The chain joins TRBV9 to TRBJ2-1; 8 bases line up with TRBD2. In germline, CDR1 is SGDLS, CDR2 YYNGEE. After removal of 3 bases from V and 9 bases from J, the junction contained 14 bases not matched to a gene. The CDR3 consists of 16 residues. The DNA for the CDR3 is TGTGCCAGCAGCGAAAGCGGGAGTGTTCGGACTACTGAGCAGTTCTTC. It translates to CASSESGSVRTTEQFF.

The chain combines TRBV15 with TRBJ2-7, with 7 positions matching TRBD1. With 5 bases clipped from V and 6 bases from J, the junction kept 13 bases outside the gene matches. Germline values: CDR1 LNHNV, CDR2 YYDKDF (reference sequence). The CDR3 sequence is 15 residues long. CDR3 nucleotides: TGTGCCACCAGCCGATCTTGGACAGGTGAGGGCGAGCAGTACTTC. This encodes CATSRSWTGEGEQYF.

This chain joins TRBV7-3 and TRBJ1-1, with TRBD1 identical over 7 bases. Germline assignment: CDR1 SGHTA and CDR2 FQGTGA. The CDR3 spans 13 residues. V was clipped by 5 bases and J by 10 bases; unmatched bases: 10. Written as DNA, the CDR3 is TGTGCCAGCAGCCCAGTCGGGACAGTTTCAGCTTTCTTT. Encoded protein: CASSPVGTVSAFF.

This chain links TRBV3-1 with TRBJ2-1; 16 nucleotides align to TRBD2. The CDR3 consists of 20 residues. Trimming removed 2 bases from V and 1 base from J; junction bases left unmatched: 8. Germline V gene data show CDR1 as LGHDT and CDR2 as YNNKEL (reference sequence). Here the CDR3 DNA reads TGTGCCAGCAGCCAAACATTAGGGACTAGCGGGAGGGGATCCTACAATGAGCAGTTCTTC. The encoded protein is CASSQTLGTSGRGSYNEQFF.